This TCR beta chain was sequenced in a study of blood T cell repertoires in COVID-19. On the study more broadly: The origin of the acute and convalescent COVID-19 samples was the United States, Italy and Spain. T cells, B-cell-depleted T cells, or PBMCs supplied cDNA or gDNA.

In the original workflow: Nucleated cell number was recorded as an estimate derived from reference gene primer amplification. Sequenced by immunoSEQ multiplex PCR; TCRdb stores in-frame clones only, minus some. Clonal size and the V and J genes are those of that table, whereas D and trimming came from the DNA. This table has approximately 45,000 clones, around 80% appearing once. V shed 3 bases and J shed 1 base, with 5 bases lying between them. The CDR3 sequence is 12 residues long. CDR1 is SQVTM and CDR2 is ANQGSEA in the germline V gene. The sequenced material came from peripheral blood. The clonotype originates from a woman aged 80 or over with acute or convalescent COVID-19. V gene TRBV29-1 combines with J gene TRBJ2-3, with unresolved D. CDR3: CSVDPGTDTQYF. Here the CDR3 DNA reads TGCAGCGTTGACCCGGGCACAGATACGCAGTATTTT.